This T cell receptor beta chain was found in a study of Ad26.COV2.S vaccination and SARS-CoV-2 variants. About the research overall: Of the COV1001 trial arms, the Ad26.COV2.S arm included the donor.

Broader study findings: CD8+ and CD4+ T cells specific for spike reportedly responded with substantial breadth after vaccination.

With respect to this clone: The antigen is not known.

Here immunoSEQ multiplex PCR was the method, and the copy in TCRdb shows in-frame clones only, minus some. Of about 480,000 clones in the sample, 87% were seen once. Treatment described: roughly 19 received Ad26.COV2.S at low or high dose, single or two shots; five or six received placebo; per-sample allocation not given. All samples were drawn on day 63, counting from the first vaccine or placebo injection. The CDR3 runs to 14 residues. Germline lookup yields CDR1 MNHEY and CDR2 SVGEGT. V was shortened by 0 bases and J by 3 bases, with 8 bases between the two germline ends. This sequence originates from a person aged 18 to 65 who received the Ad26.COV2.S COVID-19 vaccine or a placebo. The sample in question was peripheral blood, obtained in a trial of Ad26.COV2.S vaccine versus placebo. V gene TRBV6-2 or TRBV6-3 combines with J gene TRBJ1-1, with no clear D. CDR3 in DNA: TGTGCCAGCAGTTACTCGAGGTCTGACACTGAAGCTTTCTTT. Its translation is CASSYSRSDTEAFF.